This entry features one T cell receptor beta chain sequence. This table comes from immunoSEQ multiplex PCR, and its TCRdb copy is limited to in-frame clones, with some not included. Here the sample spans around 84,000 clones, 91% being singletons. Germline V gene lookup returns CDR1 SNHLY and CDR2 FYNNEI. The CDR3 has 15 amino acids. Losses at the gene ends were 4 bases for V and 4 bases for J; bases not matched to a gene: 8. This entry comes from a study of control samples from healthy donors and cancer patients. Sample: blood. This receptor was obtained from a man aged 30 to 45 in good health. The rearrangement joins TRBV2 to TRBJ1-2, with TRBD1 identical over 8 bases. CDR3 protein: CASSATDRGSYGYTF. CDR3 bases: TGTGCCAGCAGTGCGACTGACAGGGGATCCTATGGCTACACCTTC.